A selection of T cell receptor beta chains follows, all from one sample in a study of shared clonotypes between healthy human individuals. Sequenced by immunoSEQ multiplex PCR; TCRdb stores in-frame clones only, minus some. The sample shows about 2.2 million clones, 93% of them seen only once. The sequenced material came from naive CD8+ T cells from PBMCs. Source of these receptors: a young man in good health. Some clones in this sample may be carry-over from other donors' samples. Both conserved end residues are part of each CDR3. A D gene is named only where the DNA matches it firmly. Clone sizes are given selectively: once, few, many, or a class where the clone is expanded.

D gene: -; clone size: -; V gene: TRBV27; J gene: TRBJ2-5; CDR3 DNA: TGTGCCAGCAGTTGGTTCAGGGGCGGGGAGACCCAGTACTTC; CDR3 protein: CASSWFRGGETQYF
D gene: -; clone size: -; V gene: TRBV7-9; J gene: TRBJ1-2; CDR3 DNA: TGTGCCAGCAGTCATGACGGGACGGGCTATGGCTACACCTTC; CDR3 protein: CASSHDGTGYGYTF
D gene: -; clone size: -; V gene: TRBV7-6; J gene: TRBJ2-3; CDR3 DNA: TGTGCCAGCAGCCCCCCGAGTCCTGATACGCAGTATTTT; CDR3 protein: CASSPPSPDTQYF
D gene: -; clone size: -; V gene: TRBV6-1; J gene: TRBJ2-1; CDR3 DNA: TGTGCCAGGAGCGTACCCACAGTTATTAGGGATGAGCAGTTCTTC; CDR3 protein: CARSVPTVIRDEQFF
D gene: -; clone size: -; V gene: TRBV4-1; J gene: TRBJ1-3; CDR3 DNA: TGCGCCAGCAGCCAAGAAGCGGGACCCTTTTCTGGAAACACCATATATTTT; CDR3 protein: CASSQEAGPFSGNTIYF
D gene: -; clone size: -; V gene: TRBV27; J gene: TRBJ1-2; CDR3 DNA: TGTGCCAGCAGCCCCCCCCACGGCGAAGGGAACTATGGCTACACCTTC; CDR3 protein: CASSPPHGEGNYGYTF
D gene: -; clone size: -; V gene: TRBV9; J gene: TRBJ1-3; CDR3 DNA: TGTGCCAGCAGCCAAAAAGTTGGGGGAAACACCATATATTTT; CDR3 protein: CASSQKVGGNTIYF
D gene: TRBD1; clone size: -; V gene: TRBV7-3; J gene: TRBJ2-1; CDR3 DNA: TGTGCCAGCAGCGTTACCGGGACAGGGTATTACAATGAGCAGTTCTTC; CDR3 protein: CASSVTGTGYYNEQFF
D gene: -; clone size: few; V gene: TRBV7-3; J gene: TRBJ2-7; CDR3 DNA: TGTGCCAGCAGCTTAACCCCTTCCTACGAGCAGTACTTC; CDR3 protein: CASSLTPSYEQYF
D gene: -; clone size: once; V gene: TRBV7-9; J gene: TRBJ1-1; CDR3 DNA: TGTGCCAGCAGCCTCACGACGGGGGCTACGGCTGAAGCTTTCTTT; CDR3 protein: CASSLTTGATAEAFF
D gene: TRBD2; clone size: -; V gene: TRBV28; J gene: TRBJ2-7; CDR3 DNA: TGTGCCAGCAGGAACGGGGGGACCGAGCAGTACTTC; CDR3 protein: CASRNGGTEQYF
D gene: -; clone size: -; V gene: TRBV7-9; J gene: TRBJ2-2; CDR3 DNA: TGTGCCAGCAGCAAACACACGACAAGCCCACCCGGGGAGCTGTTTTTT; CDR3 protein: CASSKHTTSPPGELFF
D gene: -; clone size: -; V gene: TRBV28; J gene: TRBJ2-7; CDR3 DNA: TGTGCCAGCAGTTTCCAGCGACAGTACGACGAGCAGTACTTC; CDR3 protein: CASSFQRQYDEQYF
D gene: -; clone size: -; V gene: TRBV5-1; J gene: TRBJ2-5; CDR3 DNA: TGCGCCAGCAGCCCACTAGGGGCGTATGGCGAGACCCAGTACTTC; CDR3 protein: CASSPLGAYGETQYF
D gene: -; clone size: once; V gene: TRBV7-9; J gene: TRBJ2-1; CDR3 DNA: TGTGCCAGCAGCTTAGATTTCGGGAGCTCCTACAATGAGCAGTTCTTC; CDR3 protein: CASSLDFGSSYNEQFF